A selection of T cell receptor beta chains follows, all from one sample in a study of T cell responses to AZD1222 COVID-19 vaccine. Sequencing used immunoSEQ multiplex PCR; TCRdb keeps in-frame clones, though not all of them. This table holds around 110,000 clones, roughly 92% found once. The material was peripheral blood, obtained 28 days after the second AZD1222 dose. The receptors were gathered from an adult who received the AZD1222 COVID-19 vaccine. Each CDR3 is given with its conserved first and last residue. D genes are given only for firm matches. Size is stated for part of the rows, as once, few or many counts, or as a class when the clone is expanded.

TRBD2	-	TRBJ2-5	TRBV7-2	CASSLLAGETQYF	TGTGCCAGCAGCTTACTAGCGGGGGAGACCCAGTACTTC
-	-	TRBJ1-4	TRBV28	CASSFPQPTNEKLFF	TGTGCCAGCAGTTTCCCGCAGCCAACTAATGAAAAACTGTTTTTT
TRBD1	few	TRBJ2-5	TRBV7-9	CASSPVTGYGETQYF	TGTGCCAGCAGCCCCGTGACAGGGTATGGTGAGACCCAGTACTTC
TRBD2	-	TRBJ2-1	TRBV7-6	CASSPGTSGRYNEQFF	TGTGCCAGCAGCCCCGGGACTAGCGGGCGTTACAATGAGCAGTTCTTC
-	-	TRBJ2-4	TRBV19	CASSLTAQNIQYF	TGTGCCAGTAGTTTGACAGCACAAAACATTCAGTACTTC
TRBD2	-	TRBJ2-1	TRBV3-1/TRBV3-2	CASSRLAEYYNEQFF	TGTGCCAGCAGCCGACTAGCGGAATACTACAATGAGCAGTTCTTC
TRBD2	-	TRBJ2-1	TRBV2	CASSEKLPGLAPYNEQFF	TGTGCCAGCAGTGAAAAATTACCGGGACTAGCTCCCTACAATGAGCAGTTCTTC
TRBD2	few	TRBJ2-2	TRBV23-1	CASSQSPASGVRNTGELFF	TGCGCCAGCAGTCAATCCCCTGCTAGCGGGGTCCGGAACACCGGGGAGCTGTTTTTT
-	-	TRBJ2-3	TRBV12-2	CASRSGLAGGPSTDTQYF	TGTGCAAGTCGCTCGGGACTAGCGGGAGGGCCGAGCACAGATACGCAGTATTTT
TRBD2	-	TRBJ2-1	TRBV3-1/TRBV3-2	CASSLRWRGNGRNEQFF	TGTGCCAGCAGCCTAAGGTGGCGGGGGAACGGCAGAAATGAGCAGTTCTTC
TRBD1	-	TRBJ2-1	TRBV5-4	CASSKQGVHNYNEQFF	TGTGCCAGCAGCAAACAGGGGGTTCACAACTACAATGAGCAGTTCTTC
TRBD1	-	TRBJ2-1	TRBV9	CASSSGGAQSYNEQFF	TGTGCCAGCAGCTCAGGGGGAGCTCAGTCCTACAATGAGCAGTTCTTC
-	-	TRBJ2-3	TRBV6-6	CASTPHGDPADTQYF	TGTGCCAGCACCCCACATGGGGACCCCGCAGATACGCAGTATTTT
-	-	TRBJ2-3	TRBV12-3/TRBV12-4	CASSLPPHVAYF	TGTGCCAGCAGTTTACCCCCTCACGTGGCGTATTTT
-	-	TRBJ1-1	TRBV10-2	CASKSRGYSAEAFF	TGCGCCAGCAAGTCGAGGGGGTATTCGGCTGAAGCTTTCTTT
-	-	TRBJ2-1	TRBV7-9	CASSLAVKRQTYNEQFF	TGTGCCAGCAGCTTAGCAGTAAAGAGACAGACCTACAATGAGCAGTTCTTC
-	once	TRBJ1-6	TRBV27	CASRSTNGTRRTNSPLHF	TGTGCCAGCAGATCAACTAACGGGACCCGCCGTACTAATTCACCCCTCCACTTT
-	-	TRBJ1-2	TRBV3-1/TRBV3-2	CASSQAGNYGYTF	TGTGCCAGCAGCCAAGCAGGGAACTATGGCTACACCTTC
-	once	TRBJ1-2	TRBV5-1	CASSLRPEGTGYTF	TGCGCCAGCAGCTTGAGGCCCGAGGGAACTGGCTACACCTTC
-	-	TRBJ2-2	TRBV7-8	CASSLSGYNTGELFF	TGTGCCAGCAGCCTCAGCGGGTATAACACCGGGGAGCTGTTTTTT
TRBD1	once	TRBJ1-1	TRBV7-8	CASSTRDRVGTEAFF	TGTGCCAGCAGCACTCGGGACAGGGTTGGCACTGAAGCTTTCTTT
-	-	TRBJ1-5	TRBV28	CASSREPPQPQHF	TGTGCCAGCAGCCGAGAGCCCCCCCAGCCCCAGCATTTT
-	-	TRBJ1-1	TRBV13	CASSSLHKHTEAFF	TGTGCCAGCAGCTCCTTACATAAACACACTGAAGCTTTCTTT
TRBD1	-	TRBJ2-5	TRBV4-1	CASSQTRDSKETQYF	TGCGCCAGCAGCCAAACCCGGGACAGCAAAGAGACCCAGTACTTC
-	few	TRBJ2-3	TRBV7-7	CASSLGTGTTDTQYF	TGTGCTAGCAGCTTAGGGACTGGGACCACAGATACGCAGTATTTT
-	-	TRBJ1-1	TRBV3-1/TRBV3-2	CASSQVVGDTEAFF	TGTGCCAGCAGCCAAGTGGTTGGGGACACTGAAGCTTTCTTT
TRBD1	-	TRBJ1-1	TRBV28	CASSLPIRGVAEAFF	TGTGCCAGCAGTTTACCAATCAGGGGGGTGGCTGAAGCTTTCTTT
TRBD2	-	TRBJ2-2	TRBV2	CASSSGSNTGELFF	TGTGCCAGTTCTAGCGGGTCGAACACCGGGGAGCTGTTTTTT
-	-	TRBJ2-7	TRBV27	CASRSPPYEQYF	TGTGCCAGCAGAAGCCCCCCGTACGAGCAGTACTTC
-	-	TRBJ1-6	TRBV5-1	CASSSLLGDSPLHF	TGCGCCAGCAGCTCATTACTGGGCGATTCACCCCTCCACTTT
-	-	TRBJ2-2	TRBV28	CASSPIGGADGELFF	TGTGCCAGCAGTCCGATTGGTGGGGCAGACGGGGAGCTGTTTTTT
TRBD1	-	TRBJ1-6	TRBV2	CASRGGGWYDNSPLHF	TGTGCCAGCAGGGGAGGGGGCTGGTACGATAATTCACCCCTCCACTTT